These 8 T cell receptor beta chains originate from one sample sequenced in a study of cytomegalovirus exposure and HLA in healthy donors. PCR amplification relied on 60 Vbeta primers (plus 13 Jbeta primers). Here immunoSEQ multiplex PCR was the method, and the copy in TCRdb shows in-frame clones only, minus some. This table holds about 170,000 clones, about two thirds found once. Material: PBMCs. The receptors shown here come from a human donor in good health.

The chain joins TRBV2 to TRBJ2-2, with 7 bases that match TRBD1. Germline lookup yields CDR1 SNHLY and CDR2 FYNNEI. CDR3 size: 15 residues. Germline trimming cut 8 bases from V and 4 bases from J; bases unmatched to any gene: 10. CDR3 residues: CASLLGDRATGELFF. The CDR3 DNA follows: TGTGCCAGCCTCCTGGGGGACAGAGCCACCGGGGAGCTGTTTTTT.

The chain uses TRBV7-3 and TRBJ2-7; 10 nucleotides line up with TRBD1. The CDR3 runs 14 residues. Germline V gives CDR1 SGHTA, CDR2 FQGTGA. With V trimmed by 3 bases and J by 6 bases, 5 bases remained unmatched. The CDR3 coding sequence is TGTGCCAGCAGCTTCGGGACAGGGGATGGCGAGCAGTACTTC. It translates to CASSFGTGDGEQYF.

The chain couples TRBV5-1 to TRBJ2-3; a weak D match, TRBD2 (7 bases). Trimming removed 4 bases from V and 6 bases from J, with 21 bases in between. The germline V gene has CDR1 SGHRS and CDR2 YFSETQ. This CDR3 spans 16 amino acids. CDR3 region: CASSPIEGGAWDTQYF. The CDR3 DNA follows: TGCGCCAGCAGCCCCATTGAGGGGGGGGCATGGGATACGCAGTATTTT.

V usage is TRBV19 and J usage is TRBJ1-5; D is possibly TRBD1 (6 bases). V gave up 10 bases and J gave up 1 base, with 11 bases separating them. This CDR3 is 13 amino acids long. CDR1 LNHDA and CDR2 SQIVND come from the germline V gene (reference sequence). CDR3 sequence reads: CATRGRSNQPQHF. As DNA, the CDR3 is TGTGCCACCAGGGGTCGGAGCAATCAGCCCCAGCATTTT.

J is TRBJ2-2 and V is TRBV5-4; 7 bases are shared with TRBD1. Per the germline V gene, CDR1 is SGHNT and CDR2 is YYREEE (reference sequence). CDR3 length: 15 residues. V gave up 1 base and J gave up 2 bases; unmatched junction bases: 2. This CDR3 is CASSLRDRNTGELFF. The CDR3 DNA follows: TGTGCCAGCAGCTTGCGGGACAGAAACACCGGGGAGCTGTTTTTT.

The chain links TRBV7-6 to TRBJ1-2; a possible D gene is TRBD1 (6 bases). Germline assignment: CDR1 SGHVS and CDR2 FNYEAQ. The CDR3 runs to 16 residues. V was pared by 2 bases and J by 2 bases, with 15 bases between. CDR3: CASSLRQADPNYGYTF. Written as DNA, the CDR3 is TGTGCCAGCAGCTTAAGACAGGCCGACCCGAACTATGGCTACACCTTC.

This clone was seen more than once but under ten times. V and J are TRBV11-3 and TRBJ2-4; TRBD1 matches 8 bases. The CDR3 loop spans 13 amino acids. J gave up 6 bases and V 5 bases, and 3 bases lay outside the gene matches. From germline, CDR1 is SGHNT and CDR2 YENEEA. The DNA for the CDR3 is TGTGCCAGCAGCCTCGGACAGGGAAACATTCAGTACTTC. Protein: CASSLGQGNIQYF.

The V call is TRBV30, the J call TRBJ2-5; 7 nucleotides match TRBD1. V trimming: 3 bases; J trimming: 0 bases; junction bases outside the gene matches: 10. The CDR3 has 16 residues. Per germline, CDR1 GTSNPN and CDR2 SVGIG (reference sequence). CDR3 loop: CAWRDFKGAYQETQYF. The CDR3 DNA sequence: TGTGCCTGGAGAGATTTTAAGGGGGCGTACCAAGAGACCCAGTACTTC.